One sample yielded the 16 T cell receptor beta chains listed below, sequenced in a study of shared clonotypes between healthy human individuals. Sequenced by immunoSEQ multiplex PCR; TCRdb stores in-frame clones only, minus some. The data show about 1 million clones, around 74% seen once. Sample: memory CD4+ T cells sorted from blood. Subset specified: CD45RA-negative fraction. The origin of the receptors is a man younger than 30 in good health.

The sample holds one count of this clone. Relative to the germline gene, one junction end is altered; a read error may explain this. This chain links TRBV7-7 with TRBJ2-3; D is undetermined. The germline V gene encodes CDR1 SSHAT and CDR2 FNYEAQ (reference sequence). The CDR3 consists of 15 residues. The CDR3 loop reads CASSSTGLFTDTQYF. The CDR3, as DNA: TGTGCTAGCAGCTCGACGGGCCTCTTCACAGATACGCAGTATTTT.

The gene calls are TRBV5-1 and TRBJ2-1; 9 nucleotides align to TRBD1. CDR3 length: 15 residues. With 2 bases clipped from V and 2 bases from J, the junction kept 2 bases outside the gene matches. CDR1 and CDR2 from the germline V gene are SGHRS and YFSETQ. The CDR3 nucleotides are TGCGCCAGCAGCTTACAGGGGGCCCCCTACAATGAGCAGTTCTTC. This codes for CASSLQGAPYNEQFF.

The rearrangement uses TRBV11-3 and TRBJ2-1; TRBD2 might be the D (5 bases). Germline CDR1 SGHNT, CDR2 YENEEA. The CDR3 runs 15 residues. The germline V and J ends were trimmed by 2 bases and 8 bases, with 16 bases remaining between them. In DNA, the CDR3 is TGTGCCAGCAGCTTATTGAGGGTGTCTATCGATGAGCAGTTCTTC. The encoded protein is CASSLLRVSIDEQFF.

The V and J genes are TRBV27 and TRBJ1-2; D is perhaps TRBD1 (5 bases). CDR3 length: 14 amino acids. CDR1 and CDR2 from the germline V gene are MNHEY and SMNVEV (reference sequence). V lost 2 bases, J lost 4 bases, and 11 bases lay in between. The CDR3 DNA sequence: TGTGCCAGCAGTTTAGGGGGACCTGGCTATGGCTACACCTTC. This sequence encodes CASSLGGPGYGYTF.

A note on this clone: The same CDR3 can be traced to other DNA sequences in this sample. The chain couples TRBV5-1 to TRBJ2-2; D assignment may be TRBD1 or TRBD2 (5 bases each). Germline V gene lookup returns CDR1 SGHRS and CDR2 YFSETQ. The ends were cut back, 4 bases at V and 1 base at J, with 8 bases in the middle. This CDR3 contains 14 residues. The CDR3 protein is CASSPGGNTGELFF. The CDR3 nucleotides read TGCGCCAGCAGCCCTGGGGGGAACACCGGGGAGCTGTTTTTT.

As concerns this clone: A junction boundary mismatches the germline segment, possibly from a read error. The V and J genes are TRBV7-7 and TRBJ2-1, with D possibly TRBD2 on 6 matching bases. The germline V gene has CDR1 SSHAT and CDR2 FNYEAQ (reference sequence). CDR3 length: 15 residues. CDR3 DNA: TGTGCTAGCAGCTCCCAGGTAGGAGGGAACAATGAGCAGTTCTTC. Protein product: CASSSQVGGNNEQFF. The whole variable domain, remainder taken from reference TRBV7-7 and TRBJ2-1, is GAGVSQSPRYKVTKRGQDVTLRCDPISSHATLYWYQQALGQGPEFLTYFNYEAQPDKSGLPSDRFSAERPEGSISTLTIQRTEQRDSAMYRCASSSQVGGNNEQFFGPGTRLTVL.

The chain is built from TRBV9 and TRBJ2-7; D not certain. This CDR3 has 15 amino acids. The V gene lost 0 bases and the J gene lost 2 bases, with 12 bases spanning the gap. The germline CDR1 and CDR2 sequences are SGDLS and YYNGEE. The CDR3 sequence: CASSVEPLATYEQYF. Written as DNA, the CDR3 is TGTGCCAGCAGCGTAGAACCCCTTGCGACCTACGAGCAGTACTTC.

As regards this clone: Compared with germline, one end of the junction differs, possibly owing to a read error. The rearrangement joins TRBV7-8 to TRBJ2-7, with TRBD1 identical over 9 bases. The germline CDR1 and CDR2 sequences are SGHVS and FQNEAQ. The CDR3 sequence is 14 residues long. CDR3 amino acids: CASSLNIKGQGKDF. The DNA of the CDR3 is TGTGCCAGCAGCTTAAATATTAAGGGACAGGGAAAGGACTTC.

This chain links TRBV19 with TRBJ2-1; D unresolved. CDR1 is LNHDA and CDR2 is SQIVND in the germline V gene (reference sequence). The germline V and J ends were trimmed by 1 base and 6 bases, with 7 bases remaining between them. The CDR3 is made up of 13 amino acids. In nucleotides, the CDR3 is TGTGCCAGTAGTATAGGACTTACCAATGAGCAGTTCTTC. It is translated as CASSIGLTNEQFF. The complete variable domain, with remaining parts taken from reference TRBV19 and TRBJ2-1, reads DGGITQSPKYLFRKEGQNVTLSCEQNLNHDAMYWYRQDPGQGLRLIYYSQIVNDFQKGDIAEGYSVSREKKESFPLTVTSAQKNPTAFYLCASSIGLTNEQFFGPGTRLTVL.

In regard to this clone: The sample contains more than one DNA sequence encoding this CDR3. This chain joins TRBV5-1 and TRBJ1-6, with a tentative D call TRBD1 (6 bases). There are 14 residues in the CDR3. V lost 1 base, J lost 7 bases, and 9 bases lay in between. From germline, CDR1 is SGHRS and CDR2 YFSETQ. The CDR3 region is CASSLRDRNSPLHF. CDR3 sequence (DNA): TGCGCCAGCAGCTTGAGAGACAGGAATTCACCCCTCCACTTT.

This clone was detected once. This rearrangement joins TRBV30 to TRBJ2-5; the D gene is possibly TRBD2 (6 bases). The J call may be wrong; the DNA end is better matched by TRBJ2-7. Looked up from germline, CDR1 is GTSNPN and CDR2 is SVGIG (reference sequence). This CDR3 has 14 residues. This CDR3 is CALTSGSSSYEQYF. The CDR3 nucleotides are TGTGCCTTAACCAGCGGGTCCAGCTCCTACGAGCAGTACTTC.

Concerning this clone itself: This sample also contains other DNA sequences that code for the same CDR3. The chain couples TRBV7-2 to TRBJ2-7; no firm D call. Trimming left V 3 bases short and J 1 base short, with 7 bases between. CDR1 is SGHTA, CDR2 FQGNSA, per germline. This CDR3 has 13 residues. The CDR3 coding sequence is TGTGCCAGCAGCTTTTCCTCGTCCTACGAGCAGTACTTC. This encodes CASSFSSSYEQYF.

This clone came up a few times. The J gene is TRBJ2-1, the V gene TRBV30, with a possible D match to TRBD2 (6 bases). Trimming cost V 8 bases and J 5 bases, with 13 bases left between them. In germline, CDR1 is GTSNPN, CDR2 SVGIG (reference sequence). The CDR3 is made up of 12 amino acids. CDR3 in amino acids: CARYGGHNEQFF. The CDR3 nucleotides read TGTGCCCGATACGGGGGTCACAATGAGCAGTTCTTC.

The chain carries TRBV5-4 and TRBJ2-3; unclear D gene. Germline assignment: CDR1 SGHNT and CDR2 YYREEE (reference sequence). The length of the CDR3 is 12 residues. V lost 4 bases to trimming and J lost 3 bases, with 6 bases between them. For the CDR3, the DNA is TGTGCCAGCAGCGGAAGAACAGATACGCAGTATTTT. Amino acids: CASSGRTDTQYF.

This clone was seen just once. The chain is built from TRBV5-5 and TRBJ1-2; weak D call: TRBD1 (6 bases). Germline V gene sequence: CDR1 SGHKS, CDR2 YYEKEE (reference sequence). The CDR3 runs to 15 residues. The V end was cut by 0 bases, the J end by 4 bases, with 13 bases between. CDR3 amino acids: CASSLGVGGGYGYTF. DNA for the CDR3: TGTGCCAGCAGCTTGGGAGTAGGAGGGGGCTATGGCTACACCTTC. Combining the CDR3 with reference TRBV5-5 and TRBJ1-2 gives the whole variable domain DAGVTQSPTHLIKTRGQQVTLRCSPISGHKSVSWYQQVLGQGPQFIFQYYEKEERGRGNFPDRFSARQFPNYSSELNVNALLLGDSALYLCASSLGVGGGYGYTFGSGTRLTVV.

This clone was seen just once. The J gene is TRBJ2-5, the V gene TRBV2, with 7 positions matching TRBD2. V shed 5 bases, J shed 2 bases, and the junction held 11 bases outside the gene matches. Germline-derived CDR1 and CDR2 are SNHLY and FYNNEI. The CDR3 sequence is 16 residues long. This CDR3 reads CASSSGGGIGQETQYF. DNA for the CDR3: TGTGCCAGCAGTTCTGGCGGGGGAATAGGACAAGAGACCCAGTACTTC.